This T cell receptor (beta chain) was documented in a study of blood T cell repertoires in COVID-19. Germline assignment: CDR1 SGHTA and CDR2 FQGNSA. Trimming took 2 bases from V and 1 from J; bases not matched to a gene: 3. The CDR3 runs 16 residues. In the original analysis: Estimated nucleated cell counts came from reference gene primer amplification. Generated by immunoSEQ multiplex PCR, the TCRdb table keeps only in-frame clones and is missing some. That table gives V, J and clone size, and the DNA gave D and trimming. The sample lists roughly 320,000 clones, over 80% seen once, with roughly 6.3% in the top ten.

This TCR came from a woman aged 45 to 65 with COVID-19, enrolled during active disease. V usage is TRBV7-2 and J usage is TRBJ2-2; 8 bases agree with TRBD1. The sequenced sample was peripheral blood. The CDR3 DNA is TGTGCCAGCAGCTTACCGGGACAGGAGAACACCGGGGAGCTGTTTTTT. This codes for CASSLPGQENTGELFF.